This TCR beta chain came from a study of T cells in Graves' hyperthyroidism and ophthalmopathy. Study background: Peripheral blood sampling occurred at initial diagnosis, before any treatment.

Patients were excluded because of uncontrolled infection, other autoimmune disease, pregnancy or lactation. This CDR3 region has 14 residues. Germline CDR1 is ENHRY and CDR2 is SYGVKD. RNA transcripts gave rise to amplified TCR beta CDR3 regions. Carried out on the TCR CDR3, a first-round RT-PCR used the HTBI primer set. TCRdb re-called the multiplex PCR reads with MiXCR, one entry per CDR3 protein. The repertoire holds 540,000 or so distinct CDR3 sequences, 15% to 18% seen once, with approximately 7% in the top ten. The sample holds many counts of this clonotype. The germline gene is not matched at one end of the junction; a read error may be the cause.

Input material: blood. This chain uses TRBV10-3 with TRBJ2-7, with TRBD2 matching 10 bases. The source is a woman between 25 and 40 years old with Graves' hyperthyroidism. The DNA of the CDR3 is TGTGCCATCAGTGGAAGCGGGAGGGACTACGGGCAGTACTTC. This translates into CAISGSGRDYGQYF.